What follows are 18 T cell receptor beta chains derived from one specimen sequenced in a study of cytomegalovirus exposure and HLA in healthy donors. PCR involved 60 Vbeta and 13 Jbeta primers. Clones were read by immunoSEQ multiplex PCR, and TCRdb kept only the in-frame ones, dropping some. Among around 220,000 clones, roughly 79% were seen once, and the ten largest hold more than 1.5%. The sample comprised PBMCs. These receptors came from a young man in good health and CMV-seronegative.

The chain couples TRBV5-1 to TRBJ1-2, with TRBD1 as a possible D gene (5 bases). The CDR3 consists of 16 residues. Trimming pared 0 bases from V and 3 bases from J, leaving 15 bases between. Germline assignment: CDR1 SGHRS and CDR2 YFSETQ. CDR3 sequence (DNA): TGCGCCAGCAGCTTGGGGCAGGGCAGTTCGCACTATGGCTACACCTTC. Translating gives CASSLGQGSSHYGYTF.

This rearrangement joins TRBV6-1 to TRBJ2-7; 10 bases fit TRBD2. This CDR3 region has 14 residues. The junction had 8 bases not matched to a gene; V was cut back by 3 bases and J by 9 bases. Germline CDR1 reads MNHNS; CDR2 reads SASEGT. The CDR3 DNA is TGTGCCAGCAGTGACGGACTAGCGGCAGCCGGGCAGTACTTC. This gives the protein CASSDGLAAAGQYF.

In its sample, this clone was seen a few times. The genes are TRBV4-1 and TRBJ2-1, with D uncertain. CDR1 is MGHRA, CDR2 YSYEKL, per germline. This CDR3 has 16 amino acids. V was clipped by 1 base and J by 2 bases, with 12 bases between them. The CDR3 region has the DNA TGCGCCAGCAGCCAAGCTCACGGTCGCACCTACAATGAGCAGTTCTTC. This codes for CASSQAHGRTYNEQFF.

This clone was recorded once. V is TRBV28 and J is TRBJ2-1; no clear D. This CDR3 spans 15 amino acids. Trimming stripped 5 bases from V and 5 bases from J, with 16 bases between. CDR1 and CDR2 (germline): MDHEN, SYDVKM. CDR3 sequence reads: CASSHSNREDNEQFF. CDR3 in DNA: TGTGCCAGCAGTCACTCCAACCGCGAGGACAATGAGCAGTTCTTC.

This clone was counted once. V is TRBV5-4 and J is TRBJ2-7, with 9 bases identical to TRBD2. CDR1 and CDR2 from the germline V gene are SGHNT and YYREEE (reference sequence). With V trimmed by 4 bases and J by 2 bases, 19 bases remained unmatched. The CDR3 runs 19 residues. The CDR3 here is CASSPDFAGGPSGAYEQYF. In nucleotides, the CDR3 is TGTGCCAGCAGCCCGGACTTTGCGGGAGGGCCCTCGGGGGCCTACGAGCAGTACTTC. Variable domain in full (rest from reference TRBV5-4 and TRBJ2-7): ETGVTQSPTHLIKTRGQQVTLRCSSQSGHNTVSWYQQALGQGPQFIFQYYREEENGRGNFPPRFSGLQFPNYSSELNVNALELDDSALYLCASSPDFAGGPSGAYEQYFGPGTRLTVT.

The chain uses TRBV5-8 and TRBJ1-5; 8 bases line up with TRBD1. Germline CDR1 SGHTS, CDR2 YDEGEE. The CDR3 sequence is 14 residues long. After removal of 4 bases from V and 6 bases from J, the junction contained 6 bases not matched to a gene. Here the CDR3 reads CASSRQGRAQPQHF. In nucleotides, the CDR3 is TGTGCCAGCAGCCGACAGGGGAGAGCTCAGCCCCAGCATTTT.

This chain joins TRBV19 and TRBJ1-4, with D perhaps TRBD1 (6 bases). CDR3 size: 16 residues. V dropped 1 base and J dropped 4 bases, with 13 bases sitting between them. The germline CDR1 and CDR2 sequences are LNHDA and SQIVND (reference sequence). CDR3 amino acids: CASSIGAGAFNEKLFF. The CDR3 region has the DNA TGTGCCAGTAGTATAGGGGCAGGGGCCTTTAATGAAAAACTGTTTTTT.

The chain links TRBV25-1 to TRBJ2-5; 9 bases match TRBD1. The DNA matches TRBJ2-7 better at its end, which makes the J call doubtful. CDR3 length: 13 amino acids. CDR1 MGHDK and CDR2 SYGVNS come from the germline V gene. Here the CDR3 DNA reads TGTGCCAGCAGATTGACAGGGGGCTACGAGCAGTACTTC. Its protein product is CASRLTGGYEQYF.

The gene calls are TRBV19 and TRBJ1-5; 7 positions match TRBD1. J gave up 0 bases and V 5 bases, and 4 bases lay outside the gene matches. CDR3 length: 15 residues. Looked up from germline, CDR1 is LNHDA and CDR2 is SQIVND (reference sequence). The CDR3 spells CASSSWDSSNQPQHF. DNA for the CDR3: TGTGCCAGTAGTTCCTGGGACAGTAGCAATCAGCCCCAGCATTTT.

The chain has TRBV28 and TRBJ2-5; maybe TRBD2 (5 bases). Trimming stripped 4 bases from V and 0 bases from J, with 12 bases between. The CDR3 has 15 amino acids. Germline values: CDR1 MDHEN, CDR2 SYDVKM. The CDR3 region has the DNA TGTGCCAGCAGTTCGGGATCTCGGTACCAAGAGACCCAGTACTTC. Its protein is CASSSGSRYQETQYF. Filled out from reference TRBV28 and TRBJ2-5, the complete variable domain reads DVKVTQSSRYLVKRTGEKVFLECVQDMDHENMFWYRQDPGLGLRLIYFSYDVKMKEKGDIPEGYSVSREKKERFSLILESASTNQTSMYLCASSSGSRYQETQYFGPGTRLLVL.

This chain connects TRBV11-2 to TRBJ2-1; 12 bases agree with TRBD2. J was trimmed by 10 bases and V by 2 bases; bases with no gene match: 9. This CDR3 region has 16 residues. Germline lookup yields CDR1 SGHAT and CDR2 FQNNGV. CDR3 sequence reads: CASSLIRLAGVGEQFF. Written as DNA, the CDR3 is TGTGCCAGCAGCTTAATTAGACTAGCGGGAGTTGGGGAGCAGTTCTTC.

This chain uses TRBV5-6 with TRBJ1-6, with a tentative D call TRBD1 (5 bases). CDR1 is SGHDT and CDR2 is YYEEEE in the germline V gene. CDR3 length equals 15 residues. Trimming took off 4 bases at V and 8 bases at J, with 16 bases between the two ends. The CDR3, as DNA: TGTGCCAGCAGCCCGGACACCTTAGGGGATTCACCCCTCCACTTT. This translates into CASSPDTLGDSPLHF.

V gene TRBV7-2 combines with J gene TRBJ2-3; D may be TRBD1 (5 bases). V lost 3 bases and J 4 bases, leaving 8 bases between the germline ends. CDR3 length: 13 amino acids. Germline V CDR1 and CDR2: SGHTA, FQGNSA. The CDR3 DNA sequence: TGTGCCAGCAGCTTGAGACAGTCAGATACGCAGTATTTT. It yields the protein CASSLRQSDTQYF. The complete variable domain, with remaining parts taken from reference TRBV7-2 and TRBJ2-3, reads GAGVSQSPSNKVTEKGKDVELRCDPISGHTALYWYRQSLGQGLEFLIYFQGNSAPDKSGLPSDRFSAERTGGSVSTLTIQRTQQEDSAVYLCASSLRQSDTQYFGPGTRLTVL.

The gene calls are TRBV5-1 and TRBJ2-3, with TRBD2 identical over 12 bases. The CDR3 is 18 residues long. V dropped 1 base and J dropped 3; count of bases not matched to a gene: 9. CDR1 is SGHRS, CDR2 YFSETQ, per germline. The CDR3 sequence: CASSLPPPTSGGTDTQYF. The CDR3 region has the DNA TGCGCCAGCAGCTTGCCGCCTCCGACTAGCGGGGGTACAGATACGCAGTATTTT.

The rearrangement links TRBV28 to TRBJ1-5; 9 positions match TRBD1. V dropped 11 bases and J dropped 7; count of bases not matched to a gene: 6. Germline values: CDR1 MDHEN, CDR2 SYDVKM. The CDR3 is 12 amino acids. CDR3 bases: TGTGCCGCTGGGACAGGGAGCCAGCCCCAGCATTTT. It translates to CAAGTGSQPQHF.

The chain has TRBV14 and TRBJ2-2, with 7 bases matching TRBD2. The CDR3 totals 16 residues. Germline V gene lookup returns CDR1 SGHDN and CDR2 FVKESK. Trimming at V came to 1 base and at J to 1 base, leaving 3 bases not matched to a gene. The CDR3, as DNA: TGTGCCAGCAGCCAAGCGTCTAGCGGGAACACCGGGGAGCTGTTTTTT. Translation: CASSQASSGNTGELFF. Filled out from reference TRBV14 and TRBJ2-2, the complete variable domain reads EAGVTQFPSHSVIEKGQTVTLRCDPISGHDNLYWYRRVMGKEIKFLLHFVKESKQDESGMPNNRFLAERTGGTYSTLKVQPAELEDSGVYFCASSQASSGNTGELFFGEGSRLTVL.

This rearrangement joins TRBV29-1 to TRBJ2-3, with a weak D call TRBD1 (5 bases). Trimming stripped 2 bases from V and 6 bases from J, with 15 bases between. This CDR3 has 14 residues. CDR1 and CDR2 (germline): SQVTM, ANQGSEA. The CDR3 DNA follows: TGCAGCGTTGAACCGGAAGGGGCCCGGGATACGCAGTATTTT. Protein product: CSVEPEGARDTQYF.

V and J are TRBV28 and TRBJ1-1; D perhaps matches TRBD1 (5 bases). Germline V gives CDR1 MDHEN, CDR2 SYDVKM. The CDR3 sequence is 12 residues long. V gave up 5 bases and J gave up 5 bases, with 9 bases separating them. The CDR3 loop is CASSIRQTEAFF. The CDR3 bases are TGTGCCAGCAGTATCCGACAGACTGAAGCTTTCTTT.